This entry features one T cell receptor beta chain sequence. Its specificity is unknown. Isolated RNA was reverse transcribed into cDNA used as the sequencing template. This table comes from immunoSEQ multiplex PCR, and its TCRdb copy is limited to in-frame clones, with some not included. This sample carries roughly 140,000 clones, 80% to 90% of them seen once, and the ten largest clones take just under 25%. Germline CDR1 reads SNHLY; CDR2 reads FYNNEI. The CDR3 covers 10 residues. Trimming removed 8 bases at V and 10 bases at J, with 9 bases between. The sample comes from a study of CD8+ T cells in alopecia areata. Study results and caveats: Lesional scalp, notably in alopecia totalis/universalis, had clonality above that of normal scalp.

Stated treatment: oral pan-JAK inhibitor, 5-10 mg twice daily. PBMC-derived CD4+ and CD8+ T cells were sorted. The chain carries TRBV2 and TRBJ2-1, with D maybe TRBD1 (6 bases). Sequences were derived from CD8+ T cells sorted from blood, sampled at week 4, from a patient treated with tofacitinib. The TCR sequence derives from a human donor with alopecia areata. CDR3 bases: TGTGCCAGCGAGGGGGTAGAGCAGTTCTTC. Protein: CASEGVEQFF.